The rows below give T cell receptor beta chains drawn from one sample of a study of blood T cell repertoires in COVID-19. Only in-frame clones appear in the TCRdb table, and some are missing; sequencing was by immunoSEQ multiplex PCR. The table includes about 160,000 clones, about 82% detected once. The sample consisted of peripheral blood. The receptors come from a man aged 50-59 years with active or convalescent COVID-19. Each CDR3 is given with its conserved first and last residue. Each record gives: J gene, V gene, clone size, D gene, CDR3 protein, CDR3 DNA. D genes are given only for firm matches. Clone sizes are given selectively: once, few, many, or a class where the clone is expanded.

j_call: TRBJ2-1
v_call: TRBV19
clone_size: once
d_call: TRBD2
cdr3_aa: CASSIASAGGENAEQFF
cdr3_nt: TGTGCCAGTAGTATTGCTTCGGCGGGAGGCGAGAACGCTGAGCAGTTCTTC

j_call: TRBJ2-2
v_call: TRBV7-3
clone_size: -
d_call: TRBD2
cdr3_aa: CASSLLPLGSAGAGELFF
cdr3_nt: TGTGCCAGCAGCTTACTTCCCCTAGGCTCGGCGGGAGCCGGGGAGCTGTTTTTT

j_call: TRBJ2-1
v_call: TRBV2
clone_size: -
d_call: -
cdr3_aa: CASSEGPGDEQFF
cdr3_nt: TGTGCCAGCAGTGAAGGTCCAGGTGATGAGCAGTTCTTC

j_call: TRBJ1-1
v_call: TRBV4-2
clone_size: -
d_call: -
cdr3_aa: CASSQASNTEAFF
cdr3_nt: TGTGCCAGCAGCCAAGCCTCGAACACTGAAGCTTTCTTT

j_call: TRBJ2-7
v_call: TRBV6-5
clone_size: -
d_call: TRBD1
cdr3_aa: CASSSPGQGALEQYF
cdr3_nt: TGTGCCAGCAGTTCGCCGGGACAGGGGGCGCTTGAGCAGTACTTC

j_call: TRBJ1-2
v_call: TRBV19
clone_size: few
d_call: -
cdr3_aa: CASSIDHGGARGYTF
cdr3_nt: TGTGCCAGTAGTATAGATCATGGCGGGGCCCGGGGCTACACCTTC

j_call: TRBJ2-2
v_call: TRBV3-1/TRBV3-2
clone_size: -
d_call: -
cdr3_aa: CASSQGRGNTGELFF
cdr3_nt: TGTGCCAGCAGCCAAGGTCGGGGGAACACCGGGGAGCTGTTTTTT

j_call: TRBJ2-7
v_call: TRBV3-1/TRBV3-2
clone_size: -
d_call: TRBD2
cdr3_aa: CASSQGGSGIDEQYF
cdr3_nt: TGTGCCAGCAGCCAAGGGGGTAGCGGGATTGACGAGCAGTACTTC

j_call: TRBJ2-3
v_call: TRBV9
clone_size: -
d_call: -
cdr3_aa: CASSVSGIGTDTQYF
cdr3_nt: TGTGCCAGCAGCGTCTCAGGGATAGGCACAGATACGCAGTATTTT

j_call: TRBJ1-5
v_call: TRBV4-2
clone_size: -
d_call: -
cdr3_aa: CASSQDLGGLDQPQHF
cdr3_nt: TGTGCCAGCAGCCAAGATTTAGGAGGCCTTGACCAGCCCCAGCATTTT

j_call: TRBJ2-1
v_call: TRBV29-1
clone_size: -
d_call: -
cdr3_aa: CSVKSGLATDNEQFF
cdr3_nt: TGCAGCGTTAAAAGCGGACTGGCTACTGACAATGAGCAGTTCTTC

j_call: TRBJ1-2
v_call: TRBV19
clone_size: once
d_call: -
cdr3_aa: CASSISREGYTF
cdr3_nt: TGTGCCAGTAGTATTTCCAGGGAAGGCTACACCTTC

j_call: TRBJ2-7
v_call: TRBV6-5
clone_size: -
d_call: TRBD1
cdr3_aa: CASSYRTGPGHEQYF
cdr3_nt: TGTGCCAGCAGTTATAGGACAGGCCCAGGCCACGAGCAGTACTTC

j_call: TRBJ1-2
v_call: TRBV7-2
clone_size: -
d_call: TRBD1
cdr3_aa: CASSLSDRGYYYGYTF
cdr3_nt: TGTGCCAGCAGCTTATCAGACAGGGGGTATTACTATGGCTACACCTTC

j_call: TRBJ2-3
v_call: TRBV25-1
clone_size: -
d_call: -
cdr3_aa: CASTGGTDTQYF
cdr3_nt: TGTGCCAGCACAGGGGGCACAGATACGCAGTATTTT

j_call: TRBJ2-7
v_call: TRBV19
clone_size: -
d_call: TRBD2
cdr3_aa: CASSRGLAGQGEQYF
cdr3_nt: TGTGCCAGTAGTAGAGGACTAGCGGGTCAGGGCGAGCAGTACTTC

j_call: TRBJ2-7
v_call: TRBV3-1/TRBV3-2
clone_size: -
d_call: TRBD2
cdr3_aa: CASSQGPAGGGGTYEQYF
cdr3_nt: TGTGCCAGCAGCCAGGGACCAGCGGGAGGGGGGGGCACCTACGAGCAGTACTTC

j_call: TRBJ2-2
v_call: TRBV6-4
clone_size: -
d_call: TRBD1
cdr3_aa: CASSVGTGSTGELFF
cdr3_nt: TGTGCCAGCAGTGTTGGGACAGGGAGCACCGGGGAGCTGTTTTTT

j_call: TRBJ2-7
v_call: TRBV11-3
clone_size: -
d_call: TRBD1
cdr3_aa: CASSTLGTGVIYEQYF
cdr3_nt: TGTGCCAGCAGCACCTTGGGGACAGGGGTTATCTACGAGCAGTACTTC

j_call: TRBJ2-2
v_call: TRBV6-6
clone_size: -
d_call: -
cdr3_aa: CASSYGPSGELFF
cdr3_nt: TGTGCCAGCAGTTACGGCCCTTCCGGGGAGCTGTTTTTT

j_call: TRBJ1-6
v_call: TRBV2
clone_size: -
d_call: -
cdr3_aa: CASSAETGGSPLHF
cdr3_nt: TGTGCCAGCAGTGCAGAGACAGGAGGTTCACCCCTCCACTTT

j_call: TRBJ1-6
v_call: TRBV7-9
clone_size: once
d_call: -
cdr3_aa: CASRTTVTSYNSPLHF
cdr3_nt: TGTGCCAGCAGAACGACTGTAACTTCCTATAATTCACCCCTCCACTTT

j_call: TRBJ2-5
v_call: TRBV5-4
clone_size: -
d_call: TRBD2
cdr3_aa: CASSLLTSGTETQYF
cdr3_nt: TGTGCCAGCAGCTTGTTGACTAGCGGGACGGAGACCCAGTACTTC

j_call: TRBJ2-7
v_call: TRBV2
clone_size: -
d_call: -
cdr3_aa: CATGEQTYEQYF
cdr3_nt: TGTGCCACGGGGGAGCAGACCTACGAGCAGTACTTC

j_call: TRBJ2-1
v_call: TRBV5-1
clone_size: -
d_call: TRBD2
cdr3_aa: CASSLVLAGTHEQFF
cdr3_nt: TGCGCCAGCAGCTTGGTGCTAGCGGGGACCCATGAGCAGTTCTTC

j_call: TRBJ2-1
v_call: TRBV11-3
clone_size: -
d_call: -
cdr3_aa: CASSLSSGIYNEQFF
cdr3_nt: TGTGCCAGCAGCTTATCGTCAGGGATTTACAATGAGCAGTTCTTC

j_call: TRBJ2-7
v_call: TRBV7-3
clone_size: -
d_call: -
cdr3_aa: CASSSHDYRGGYEQYF
cdr3_nt: TGTGCCAGCAGCTCACACGATTACAGGGGGGGTTACGAGCAGTACTTC

j_call: TRBJ2-2
v_call: TRBV6-5
clone_size: -
d_call: TRBD2
cdr3_aa: CASPTASGSPGELFF
cdr3_nt: TGTGCCAGCCCGACGGCTAGCGGGTCTCCCGGGGAGCTGTTTTTT

j_call: TRBJ2-3
v_call: TRBV14
clone_size: -
d_call: -
cdr3_aa: CASSPTPLTDTQYF
cdr3_nt: TGTGCCAGCAGCCCAACTCCGCTCACAGATACGCAGTATTTT

j_call: TRBJ2-2
v_call: TRBV7-3
clone_size: few
d_call: TRBD1
cdr3_aa: CASSRQGPANTGELFF
cdr3_nt: TGTGCCAGCAGCCGACAGGGTCCAGCTAACACCGGGGAGCTGTTTTTT

j_call: TRBJ2-7
v_call: TRBV15
clone_size: -
d_call: -
cdr3_aa: CATSTLGGYEQYF
cdr3_nt: TGTGCCACCAGCACCCTGGGGGGTTACGAGCAGTACTTC

j_call: TRBJ2-5
v_call: TRBV27
clone_size: -
d_call: -
cdr3_aa: CASSFSSGVQETQYF
cdr3_nt: TGTGCCAGCAGTTTTAGCTCGGGGGTACAAGAGACCCAGTACTTC

j_call: TRBJ2-7
v_call: TRBV5-6
clone_size: -
d_call: -
cdr3_aa: CASSSPRSGYEQYF
cdr3_nt: TGTGCCAGCAGCTCCCCCCGTAGCGGCTACGAGCAGTACTTC